The present entry profiles one TCR beta chain with its context. As processed by the authors: Reference gene primer amplification yielded estimated nucleated cell counts. The table came from immunoSEQ multiplex PCR; TCRdb's copy has only in-frame clones and leaves some out. V and J calls and clone size are copied from that table; D and trimming were computed from the DNA. The table lists around 39,000 clones, 80% to 90% of them singletons. This record belongs to a study of blood T cell repertoires in COVID-19. Study as a whole: Collection of acute and convalescent COVID-19 samples took place in the United States, Italy and Spain. T cells, B-cell-depleted T cells, or PBMCs supplied cDNA or gDNA.

CDR1 and CDR2 (germline): MDHEN, SYDVKM. Trimming removed 2 bases from V and 2 bases from J, with 16 bases in between. CDR3 size: 17 residues. The sequenced sample consisted of peripheral blood. The gene calls are TRBV28 and TRBJ1-3; D is possibly TRBD1 (6 bases). The receptor was isolated from a man aged 35 to 55 with active COVID-19. CDR3 DNA sequence: TGTGCCAGCAGTTTACCCGAGGGGGGGCGCCCTGGAAACACCATATATTTT. This encodes CASSLPEGGRPGNTIYF.